A selection of T cell receptor beta chains follows, all from one sample in a study of blood T cells in healthy people across ages. TCRdb fed the 5' RACE reads into MiXCR, producing one record per CDR3 protein. The sample shows about 830,000 distinct CDR3 sequences, roughly 64% of them seen only once. The material sequenced was blood. These receptors were taken from a man aged 30 to 39 in good health. CDR3s include the opening cysteine and the closing phenylalanine or tryptophan. The D gene is left open where the match is weak. Size is omitted from some rows. Given values are once, few, many or a class for expanded clones.

d_call clone_size j_call v_call cdr3_nt cdr3_aa
TRBD2 NA TRBJ2-7 TRBV6-2/TRBV6-3 TGTGCCAGCACCGAACAAGGCGGGAGGGACTACGAGCAGTACTTC CASTEQGGRDYEQYF
NA few TRBJ2-4 TRBV21-1 TGTGCCAGCACCAAAGGCCGGGACAGTCTAGCCAAAAACATTCAGTACTTC CASTKGRDSLAKNIQYF
NA NA TRBJ1-2 TRBV20-1 TGCAGTGCTCAACCCCGACCCTGGGCTGATTATGGCTACACCTTC CSAQPRPWADYGYTF
NA few TRBJ1-2 TRBV6-2/TRBV6-3 TGTGCCAGCAGTTTGGGAGCCCCAAGGAGCGGTGGCTACACCTTC CASSLGAPRSGGYTF
TRBD1 NA TRBJ2-7 TRBV20-1 TGCAGTGCGAGAGGCGACAGGGTGACCTACGAGCAGTACTTC CSARGDRVTYEQYF
NA NA TRBJ1-2 TRBV30 TGTGCCTGGAGTGTAGATGGCAGTTTCTATGGCTACACCTTC CAWSVDGSFYGYTF
NA NA TRBJ2-7 TRBV12-3/TRBV12-4 TGTGCCAGCAGGTCCGGGACGCACTACGAGCAGTACTTC CASRSGTHYEQYF
TRBD2 NA TRBJ2-5 TRBV29-1 TGCAGCGTTGAGGCGGGAGGGTTGGAGACCCAGTACTTC CSVEAGGLETQYF
TRBD1 NA TRBJ2-7 TRBV11-2 TGTGCCAGCAGCCCCCCGGACAGGGCTACCTACGAGCAGTACTTC CASSPPDRATYEQYF
NA NA TRBJ2-7 TRBV4-2 TGTGCCAGCAGCCAAGGCGGCGGGACGACCTACAATGAGCGGTACTTC CASSQGGGTTYNERYF
NA NA TRBJ2-3 TRBV28 TGTGCCAGCAGAACACTGAACACAGATACGCAGTATTTT CASRTLNTDTQYF
NA NA TRBJ2-5 TRBV5-1 TGCGCCAGCAGCTTCGAGGGGGGTCAAGAGACCCAGTACTTC CASSFEGGQETQYF
NA NA TRBJ2-1 TRBV20-1 TGCAGTGCTAGAGGGGTTACCAGGACGTTAAACTCCTACAATGAGCAGTTCTTC CSARGVTRTLNSYNEQFF
NA few TRBJ1-2 TRBV6-5 TGTGCCAGCAGTTATGCTGAGTGGGCAGGAGGACCCGGCTACACCTTC CASSYAEWAGGPGYTF
NA NA TRBJ2-5 TRBV6-5 TGTGCCAGCAGTTACGCGGCCCGGGGGGAGACCCAGTACTTC CASSYAARGETQYF
NA NA TRBJ2-1 TRBV20-1 TGCAGTGCTAGAGTTTTCGGGAAAACGAGCTCCTACAATGAGCAGTTCTTC CSARVFGKTSSYNEQFF
NA NA TRBJ1-1 TRBV7-9 TGTGCCGCTGACCTAGGGGGGACTGGAGCTTTCTTT CAADLGGTGAFF
TRBD1 few TRBJ2-7 TRBV20-1 TGCAGTGCTACTTCGGACAGGGCCCCTTACGAGCAGTACTTC CSATSDRAPYEQYF
NA NA TRBJ1-1 TRBV6-1 TGTGCCAGCAGTGAAGTCCTGAACACTGAAGCTTTCTTT CASSEVLNTEAFF
NA NA TRBJ2-3 TRBV12-3/TRBV12-4 TGTGCCAGCACCCTCCTGACGGCAGATACGCAGTATTTT CASTLLTADTQYF
NA NA TRBJ2-7 TRBV2 TGTGCCAGCAGTGAAGAACAAACCACCTACGAGCAGTACTTC CASSEEQTTYEQYF